This T cell receptor (beta chain) was observed in a study of blood T cell repertoires in COVID-19. At the level of the study: The United States, Italy and Spain were the sources of the acute and convalescent COVID-19 samples. Nucleic acid was either cDNA or gDNA, and it came from T cells, B-cell-depleted T cells, or PBMCs.

Deletions cut 6 bases from V and 0 bases from J, with 12 bases between. CDR3 length equals 15 residues. Germline CDR1 and CDR2: SGHRS and YFSETQ. Original handling: Reference gene primer amplification yielded estimated nucleated cell counts. Clones were read by immunoSEQ multiplex PCR, and TCRdb kept only the in-frame ones, dropping some. V and J calls and clone size follow that table, whereas D and trimming were derived from the DNA. The sample includes about 97,000 clones, around nine tenths of them seen just once. The chain links TRBV5-1 to TRBJ2-2; D might be TRBD1 (6 bases). The receptor was isolated from a man in his fifties or sixties with active or convalescent COVID-19. Sample: peripheral blood. The CDR3 DNA reads as TGCGCCAGCACTGGGGGCGGAGCGAACACCGGGGAGCTGTTTTTT. This sequence encodes CASTGGGANTGELFF.